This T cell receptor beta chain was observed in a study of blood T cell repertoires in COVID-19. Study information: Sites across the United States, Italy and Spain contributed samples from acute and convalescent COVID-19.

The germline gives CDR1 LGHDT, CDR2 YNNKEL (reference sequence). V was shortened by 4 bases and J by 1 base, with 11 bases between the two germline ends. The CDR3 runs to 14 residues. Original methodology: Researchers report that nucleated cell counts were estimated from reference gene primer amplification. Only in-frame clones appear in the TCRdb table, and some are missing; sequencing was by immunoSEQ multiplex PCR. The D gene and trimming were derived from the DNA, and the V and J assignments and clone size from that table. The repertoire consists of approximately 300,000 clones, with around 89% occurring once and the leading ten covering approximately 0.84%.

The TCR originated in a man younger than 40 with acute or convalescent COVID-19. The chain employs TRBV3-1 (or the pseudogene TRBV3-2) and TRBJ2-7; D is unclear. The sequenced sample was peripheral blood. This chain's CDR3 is CASSPDSSSYEQYF. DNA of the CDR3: TGTGCCAGCAGCCCCGACTCGTCTTCCTACGAGCAGTACTTC.